The 8 T cell receptor beta chains reported below all come from one sample, sequenced in a study of blood T cell repertoires in COVID-19. The assay was immunoSEQ multiplex PCR, and TCRdb's table has in-frame clones only and misses some. The repertoire holds approximately 170,000 clones, with 85% to 95% as singletons. The sequenced sample consisted of peripheral blood. Receptor source: a woman in her sixties with COVID-19, enrolled during active disease.

The chain recombines TRBV9 with TRBJ2-3, with 9 bases fitting TRBD2. Germline lookup yields CDR1 SGDLS and CDR2 YYNGEE. The CDR3 has 15 amino acids. Trimming cost V 6 bases and J 3 bases; bases outside gene matches: 8. The CDR3 nucleotides read TGTGCCAGCACGCGCGGGAGGGCAGGAACAGATACGCAGTATTTT. It yields the protein CASTRGRAGTDTQYF. Full variable domain (outside the CDR3, taken from reference TRBV9 and TRBJ2-3): DSGVTQTPKHLITATGQRVTLRCSPRSGDLSVYWYQQSLDQGLQFLIQYYNGEERAKGNILERFSAQQFPDLHSELNLSSLELGDSALYFCASTRGRAGTDTQYFGPGTRLTVL.

The V and J genes are TRBV5-8 and TRBJ1-2, with D tentatively TRBD1 (5 bases). The CDR3 loop spans 15 amino acids. V shed 0 bases and J shed 3 bases, with 12 bases lying between them. Germline loops: CDR1 SGHTS, CDR2 YDEGEE. CDR3 protein: CASSLVPIRDYGYTF. In DNA, the CDR3 is TGTGCCAGCAGCTTGGTCCCTATCAGGGACTATGGCTACACCTTC.

The chain links TRBV7-2 to TRBJ1-1; 8 bases map to TRBD1. The CDR3 sequence is 17 residues long. With 5 bases clipped from V and 1 base from J, the junction kept 12 bases outside the gene matches. CDR1 and CDR2 (germline): SGHTA, FQGNSA. CDR3 nucleotides: TGTGCCAGCAGCATAGTCCCGGGACAGGAGACGAACACTGAAGCTTTCTTT. Encoded protein: CASSIVPGQETNTEAFF.

The chain recombines TRBV5-1 with TRBJ2-7, with D perhaps matching TRBD2 (6 bases). Germline lookup yields CDR1 SGHRS and CDR2 YFSETQ. Trimming removed 2 bases from V and 4 bases from J, with 13 bases in between. This CDR3 region has 14 residues. CDR3 in DNA: TGCGCCAGCAGCTTTAGCGGCCTGGGGTACGAGCAGTACTTC. This gives the protein CASSFSGLGYEQYF. The whole variable domain, remainder taken from reference TRBV5-1 and TRBJ2-7, is KAGVTQTPRYLIKTRGQQVTLSCSPISGHRSVSWYQQTPGQGLQFLFEYFSETQRNKGNFPGRFSGRQFSNSRSEMNVSTLELGDSALYLCASSFSGLGYEQYFGPGTRLTVT.

This rearrangement joins TRBV15 to TRBJ2-7, with a possible D match to TRBD2 (7 bases). V dropped 1 base and J dropped 2 bases, with 9 bases sitting between them. Germline V gene data show CDR1 as LNHNV and CDR2 as YYDKDF (reference sequence). The CDR3 sequence is 14 residues long. The CDR3 nucleotides read TGTGCCACCAGCAGAGGCGGGGGCGCCTACGAGCAGTACTTC. Amino acid sequence: CATSRGGGAYEQYF.

The chain combines TRBV7-6 with TRBJ2-2; 8 bases match TRBD1. Losses at the gene ends were 1 base for V and 3 bases for J; bases not matched to a gene: 7. The CDR3 sequence is 17 residues long. Germline CDR1 reads SGHVS; CDR2 reads FNYEAQ. The CDR3 DNA reads as TGTGCCAGCAGCTTAGTGGGGGACAGGACCTACACCGGGGAGCTGTTTTTT. This sequence encodes CASSLVGDRTYTGELFF.

V usage is TRBV5-1 and J usage is TRBJ1-6, with D unclear. The CDR3 extends over 19 amino acids. From germline, CDR1 is SGHRS and CDR2 YFSETQ. Trimming removed 4 bases at V and 7 bases at J, with 27 bases between. CDR3 in DNA: TGCGCCAGCAGCCCGGTTTACGTTCTCTCGGGTAATCCCAATTCACCCCTCCACTTT. It codes for CASSPVYVLSGNPNSPLHF.

J is TRBJ2-7 and V is TRBV10-3; tentative D call: TRBD1 (6 bases). CDR1 and CDR2 (germline): ENHRY, SYGVKD. The V and J ends lost 4 bases and 0 bases respectively, with 7 bases between them. This CDR3 region has 13 residues. Here the CDR3 DNA reads TGTGCCATCAGTGCGGACAGCTCCTACGAGCAGTACTTC. Encoded protein: CAISADSSYEQYF.